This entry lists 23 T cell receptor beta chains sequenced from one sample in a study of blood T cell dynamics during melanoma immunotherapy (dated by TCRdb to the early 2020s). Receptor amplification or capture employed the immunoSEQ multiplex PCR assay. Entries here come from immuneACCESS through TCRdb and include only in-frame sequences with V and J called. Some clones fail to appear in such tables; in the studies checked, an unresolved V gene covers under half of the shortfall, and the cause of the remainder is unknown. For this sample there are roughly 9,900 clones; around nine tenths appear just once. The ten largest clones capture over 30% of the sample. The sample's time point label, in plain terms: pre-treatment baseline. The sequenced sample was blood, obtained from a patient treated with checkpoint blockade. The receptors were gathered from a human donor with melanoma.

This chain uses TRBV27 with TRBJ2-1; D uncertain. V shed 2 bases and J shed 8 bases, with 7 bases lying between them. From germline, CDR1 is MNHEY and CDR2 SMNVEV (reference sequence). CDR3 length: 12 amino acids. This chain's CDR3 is CASSLGFDEQFF. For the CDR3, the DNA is TGTGCCAGCAGTTTAGGGTTCGATGAGCAGTTCTTC.

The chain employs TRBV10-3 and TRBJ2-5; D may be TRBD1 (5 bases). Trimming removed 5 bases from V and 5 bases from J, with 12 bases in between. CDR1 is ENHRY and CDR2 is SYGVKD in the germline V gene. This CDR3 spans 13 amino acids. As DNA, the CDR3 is TGTGCCATCAGTATAGGGGCCCCGGAGACCCAGTACTTC. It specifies CAISIGAPETQYF.

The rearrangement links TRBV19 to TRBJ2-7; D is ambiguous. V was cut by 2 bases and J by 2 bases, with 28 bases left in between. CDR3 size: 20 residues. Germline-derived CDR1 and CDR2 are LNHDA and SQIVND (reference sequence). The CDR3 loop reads CASSIRRLPYGRAGAYEQYF. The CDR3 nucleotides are TGTGCCAGTAGTATACGCCGGTTGCCTTACGGTCGGGCAGGAGCCTACGAGCAGTACTTC.

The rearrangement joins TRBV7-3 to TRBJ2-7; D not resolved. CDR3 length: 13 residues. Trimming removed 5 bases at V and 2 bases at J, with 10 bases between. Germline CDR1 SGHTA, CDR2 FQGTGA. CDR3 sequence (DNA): TGTGCCAGCAGCCTTGGCTATACCTACGAGCAGTACTTC. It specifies CASSLGYTYEQYF.

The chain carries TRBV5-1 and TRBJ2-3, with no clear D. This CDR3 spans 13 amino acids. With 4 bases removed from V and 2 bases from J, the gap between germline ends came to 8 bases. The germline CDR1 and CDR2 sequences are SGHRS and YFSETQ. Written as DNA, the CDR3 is TGCGCCAGCAGCCGGAGTTCCACAGATACGCAGTATTTT. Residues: CASSRSSTDTQYF.

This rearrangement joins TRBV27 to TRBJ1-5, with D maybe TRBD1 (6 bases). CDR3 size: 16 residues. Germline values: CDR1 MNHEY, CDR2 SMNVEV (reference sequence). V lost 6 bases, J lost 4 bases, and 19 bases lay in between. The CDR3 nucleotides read TGTGCCAGCAGCCCGCGCCCCCCACAGGGTAATCAGCCCCAGCATTTT. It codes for CASSPRPPQGNQPQHF.

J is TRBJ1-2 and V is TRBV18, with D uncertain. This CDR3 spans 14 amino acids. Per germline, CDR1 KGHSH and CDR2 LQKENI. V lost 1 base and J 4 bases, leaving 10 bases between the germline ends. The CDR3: CASSPLGLAYGYTF. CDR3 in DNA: TGTGCCAGCTCACCACTAGGGTTGGCCTATGGCTACACCTTC.

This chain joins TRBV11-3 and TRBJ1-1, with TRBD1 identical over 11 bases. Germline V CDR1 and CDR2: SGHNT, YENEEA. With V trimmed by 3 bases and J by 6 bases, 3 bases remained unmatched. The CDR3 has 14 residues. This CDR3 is CASSLGQGVAEAFF. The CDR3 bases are TGTGCCAGCAGCTTGGGACAGGGGGTGGCTGAAGCTTTCTTT.

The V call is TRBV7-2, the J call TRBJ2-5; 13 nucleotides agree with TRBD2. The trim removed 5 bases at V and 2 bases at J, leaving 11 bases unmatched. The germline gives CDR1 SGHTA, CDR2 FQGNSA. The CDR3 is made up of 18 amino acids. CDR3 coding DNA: TGTGCCAGCAGCCCGCCCCCCGGGACTAGCGGGATTCAAGAGACCCAGTACTTC. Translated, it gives CASSPPPGTSGIQETQYF.

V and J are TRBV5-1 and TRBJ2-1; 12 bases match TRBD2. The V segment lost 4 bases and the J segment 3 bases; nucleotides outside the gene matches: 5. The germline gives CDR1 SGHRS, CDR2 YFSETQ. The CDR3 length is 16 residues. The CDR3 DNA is TGCGCCAGCAGCCCAGGACTAGCGGGGTACTACAATGAGCAGTTCTTC. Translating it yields CASSPGLAGYYNEQFF. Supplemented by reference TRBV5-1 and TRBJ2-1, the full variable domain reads KAGVTQTPRYLIKTRGQQVTLSCSPISGHRSVSWYQQTPGQGLQFLFEYFSETQRNKGNFPGRFSGRQFSNSRSEMNVSTLELGDSALYLCASSPGLAGYYNEQFFGPGTRLTVL.

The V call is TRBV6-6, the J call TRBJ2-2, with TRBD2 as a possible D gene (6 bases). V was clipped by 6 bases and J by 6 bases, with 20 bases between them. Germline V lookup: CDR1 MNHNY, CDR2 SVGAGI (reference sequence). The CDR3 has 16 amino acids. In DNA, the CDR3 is TGTGCCAGCAGACTAGGGTGGGGAGGAGGCCCCGGGGAGCTGTTTTTT. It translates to CASRLGWGGGPGELFF.

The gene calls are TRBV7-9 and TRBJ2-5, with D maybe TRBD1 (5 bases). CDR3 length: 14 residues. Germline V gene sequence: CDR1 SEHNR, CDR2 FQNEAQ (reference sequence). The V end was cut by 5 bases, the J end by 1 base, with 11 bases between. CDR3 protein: CASSPGQGQETQYF. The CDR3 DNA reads TGTGCCAGCAGCCCCGGACAAGGCCAAGAGACCCAGTACTTC.

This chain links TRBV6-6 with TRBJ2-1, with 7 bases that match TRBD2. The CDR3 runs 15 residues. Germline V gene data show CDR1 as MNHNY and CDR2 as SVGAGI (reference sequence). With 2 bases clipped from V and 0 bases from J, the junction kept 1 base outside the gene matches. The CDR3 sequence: CASSYGGGSYNEQFF. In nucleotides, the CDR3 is TGTGCCAGCAGTTACGGGGGGGGCTCCTACAATGAGCAGTTCTTC.

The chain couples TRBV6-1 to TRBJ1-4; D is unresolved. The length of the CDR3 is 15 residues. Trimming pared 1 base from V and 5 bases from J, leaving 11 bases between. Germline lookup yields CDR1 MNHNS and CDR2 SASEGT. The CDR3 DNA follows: TGTGCCAGCAGTGAAGAGGCAGGCGGCAATGAAAAACTGTTTTTT. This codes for CASSEEAGGNEKLFF.

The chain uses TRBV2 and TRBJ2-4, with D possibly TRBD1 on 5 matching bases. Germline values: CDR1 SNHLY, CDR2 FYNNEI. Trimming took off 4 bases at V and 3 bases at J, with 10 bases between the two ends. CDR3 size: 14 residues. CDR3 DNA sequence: TGTGCCAGCAGTGTGGGGCGGCTCAAAAACATTCAGTACTTC. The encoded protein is CASSVGRLKNIQYF.

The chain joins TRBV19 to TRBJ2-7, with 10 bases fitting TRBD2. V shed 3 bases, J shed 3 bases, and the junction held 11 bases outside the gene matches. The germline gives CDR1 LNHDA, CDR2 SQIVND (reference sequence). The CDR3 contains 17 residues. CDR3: CASSIIPGTSDFYEQYF. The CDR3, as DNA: TGTGCCAGTAGTATTATTCCGGGGACTAGCGACTTCTACGAGCAGTACTTC. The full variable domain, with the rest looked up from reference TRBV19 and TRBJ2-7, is DGGITQSPKYLFRKEGQNVTLSCEQNLNHDAMYWYRQDPGQGLRLIYYSQIVNDFQKGDIAEGYSVSREKKESFPLTVTSAQKNPTAFYLCASSIIPGTSDFYEQYFGPGTRLTVT.

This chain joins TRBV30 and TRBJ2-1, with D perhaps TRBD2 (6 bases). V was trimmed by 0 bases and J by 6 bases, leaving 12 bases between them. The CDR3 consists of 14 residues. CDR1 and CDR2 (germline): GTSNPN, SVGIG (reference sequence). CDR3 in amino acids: CAWSVGLATNEQFF. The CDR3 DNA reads TGTGCCTGGAGTGTAGGGCTAGCGACCAATGAGCAGTTCTTC.

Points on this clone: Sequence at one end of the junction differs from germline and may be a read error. The CDR3 DNA follows: TGTGCCAGCAGCCATGGCCGGGGGGGACCCGGGCAGCTGTTTTTT. Protein sequence: CASSHGRGGPGQLFF. The chain employs TRBV5-4 and TRBJ2-2; TRBD2 matches 8 bases. The CDR3 contains 15 residues. CDR1 SGHNT and CDR2 YYREEE come from the germline V gene (reference sequence). The full variable domain, its missing parts supplied by reference TRBV5-4 and TRBJ2-2, is ETGVTQSPTHLIKTRGQQVTLRCSSQSGHNTVSWYQQALGQGPQFIFQYYREEENGRGNFPPRFSGLQFPNYSSELNVNALELDDSALYLCASSHGRGGPGQLFFGEGSRLTVL.

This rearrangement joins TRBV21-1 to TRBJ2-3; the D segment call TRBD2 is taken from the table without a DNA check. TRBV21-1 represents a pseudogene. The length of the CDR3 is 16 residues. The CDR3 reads CASSLRTSGSTDTQYF. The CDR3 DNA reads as TGTGCCAGCAGCCTCCGGACTAGCGGAAGCACAGATACGCAGTATTTT.

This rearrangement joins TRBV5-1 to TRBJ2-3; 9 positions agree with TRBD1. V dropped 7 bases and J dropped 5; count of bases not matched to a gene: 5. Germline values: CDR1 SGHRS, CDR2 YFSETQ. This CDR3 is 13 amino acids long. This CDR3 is CASRGQGGDTQYF. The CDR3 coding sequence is TGCGCCAGCCGGGGACAGGGCGGAGATACGCAGTATTTT.

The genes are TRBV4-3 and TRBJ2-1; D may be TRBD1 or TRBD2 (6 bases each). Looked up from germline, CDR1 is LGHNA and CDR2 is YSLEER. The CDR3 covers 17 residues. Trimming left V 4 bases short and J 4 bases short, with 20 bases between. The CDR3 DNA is TGCGCCAGCAGCCCACATGGGGGGCGGTCTCGTTACAATGAGCAGTTCTTC. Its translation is CASSPHGGRSRYNEQFF.

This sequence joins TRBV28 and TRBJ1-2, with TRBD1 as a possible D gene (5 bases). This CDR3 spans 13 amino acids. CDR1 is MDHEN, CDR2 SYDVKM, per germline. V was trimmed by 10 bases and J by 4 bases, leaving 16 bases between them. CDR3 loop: CATRLGLGYGYTF. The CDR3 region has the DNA TGTGCCACCCGCCTGGGACTTGGCTATGGCTACACCTTC.

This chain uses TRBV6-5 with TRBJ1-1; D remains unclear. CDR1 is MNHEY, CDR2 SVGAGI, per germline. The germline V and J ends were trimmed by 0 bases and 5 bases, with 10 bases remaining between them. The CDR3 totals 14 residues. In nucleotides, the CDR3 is TGTGCCAGCAGTTACTCGATCGGTTTTACTGAAGCTTTCTTT. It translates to CASSYSIGFTEAFF.